The present entry profiles one TCR beta chain with its context. Participants were aged about 18 to 89 years, lived in under 30 US areas, and enrolled virtually. Germline lookup yields CDR1 SNHLY and CDR2 FYNNEI. V was trimmed by 3 bases and J by 4 bases, leaving 6 bases between them. CDR3 length: 12 residues. The data were produced by immunoSEQ multiplex PCR, yet TCRdb's version contains in-frame clones alone and is incomplete. The sample lists some 250,000 clones, 80% to 90% occurring once. This specimen comes from a study of blood T cell repertoires in COVID-19. The sample consisted of PBMCs or T cells enriched from blood (not recorded which). This rearrangement joins TRBV2 to TRBJ2-5; D is perhaps TRBD1 (5 bases). The receptor was isolated from a woman in her forties or fifties who had recovered from COVID-19. This CDR3 is CASSDRVETQYF. CDR3 sequence (DNA): TGTGCCAGCAGTGACAGGGTAGAGACCCAGTACTTC.